This T cell receptor beta chain comes out of a study of control samples from healthy donors and cancer patients. The CDR3 loop spans 15 amino acids. Germline V gene data show CDR1 as SGHNT and CDR2 as YYREEE (reference sequence). J was trimmed by 5 bases and V by 5 bases; bases with no gene match: 11. Some clones are missing from TCRdb's copy, which holds only in-frame ones; the method was immunoSEQ multiplex PCR. The data contain approximately 110,000 clones, roughly 80% of them singletons. The sequence derives from a woman aged 45-60 years in good health. The chain joins TRBV5-4 to TRBJ2-7, with 9 bases identical to TRBD2. Sequenced sample: blood. The CDR3 region is CASSSMSSGSDEQYF. The CDR3, as DNA: TGTGCCAGCAGTTCCATGAGTAGCGGGAGCGACGAGCAGTACTTC.